These 18 T cell receptor beta chains originate from one sample sequenced in a study of blood T cell repertoires in COVID-19. Data came from immunoSEQ multiplex PCR; TCRdb stores just in-frame clones and leaves some out. In the table there are 200,000 or so clones, approximately 90% of which are singletons. The source material was peripheral blood. Receptor source: a man between 65 and 80 years old with active or convalescent COVID-19.

The chain couples TRBV6-5 to TRBJ2-3; 7 nucleotides agree with TRBD1. This CDR3 has 12 amino acids. With 8 bases clipped from V and 3 bases from J, the junction kept 2 bases outside the gene matches. Germline-derived CDR1 and CDR2 are MNHEY and SVGAGI. The CDR3 reads CASRGQTDTQYF. The CDR3 DNA is TGTGCCAGCCGGGGACAGACAGATACGCAGTATTTT.

J is TRBJ2-2 and V is TRBV6-5, with D possibly TRBD1 on 5 matching bases. V lost 6 bases and J 6 bases, leaving 11 bases between the germline ends. Germline V CDR1 and CDR2: MNHEY, SVGAGI. There are 13 residues in the CDR3. The CDR3 protein is CASSLTEPGELFF. DNA for the CDR3: TGTGCCAGCAGCCTGACAGAACCCGGGGAGCTGTTTTTT.

This rearrangement joins TRBV27 to TRBJ2-3, with 10 bases that match TRBD2. This CDR3 spans 15 amino acids. V was pared by 6 bases and J by 6 bases, with 9 bases of the junction left unmatched. CDR1 and CDR2 (germline): MNHEY, SMNVEV (reference sequence). CDR3: CASRRLAGSEDTQYF. The CDR3 DNA reads TGTGCCAGCAGACGACTAGCGGGCTCCGAGGATACGCAGTATTTT.

The table lists this clone with a count of one. The chain uses TRBV28 and TRBJ2-7; TRBD1 aligns across 9 bases. V dropped 3 bases and J dropped 3; count of bases not matched to a gene: 6. This CDR3 is built from 15 residues. The V gene's germline CDR1 is MDHEN and CDR2 SYDVKM. The CDR3 here is CASSLPGTGHYEQYF. CDR3 nucleotides: TGTGCCAGCAGTTTGCCCGGGACAGGGCACTACGAGCAGTACTTC.

The V and J genes are TRBV5-1 and TRBJ2-3; TRBD1 might be the D (5 bases). This CDR3 comprises 15 residues. V lost 0 bases to trimming and J lost 1 base, with 9 bases between them. CDR1 and CDR2 (germline): SGHRS, YFSETQ. The CDR3 DNA sequence: TGCGCCAGCAGCTTGGCCGTAGGGGGCACAGATACGCAGTATTTT. Amino acid sequence: CASSLAVGGTDTQYF.

The genes are TRBV6-6 and TRBJ1-5, with unresolved D. Germline V CDR1 and CDR2: MNHNY, SVGAGI (reference sequence). The CDR3 length is 14 residues. The V end was cut by 2 bases, the J end by 7 bases, with 12 bases between. CDR3 nucleotide sequence: TGTGCCAGCAGTTACGGCACCGGGAGGCAGCCCCAGCATTTT. Amino acids: CASSYGTGRQPQHF.

This clone came up a few times. The chain is built from TRBV5-1 and TRBJ1-4, with TRBD1 identical over 9 bases. Germline V gives CDR1 SGHRS, CDR2 YFSETQ. CDR3 length: 15 residues. Trimming cost V 3 bases and J 3 bases; bases outside gene matches: 3. The DNA of the CDR3 is TGCGCCAGCAGCTCCACAGGGGGCTCTAATGAAAAACTGTTTTTT. It encodes CASSSTGGSNEKLFF.

With respect to this clone: Different DNA sequences within this sample yield the same CDR3. This chain joins TRBV18 and TRBJ2-1, with 9 bases that match TRBD2. Germline lookup yields CDR1 KGHSH and CDR2 LQKENI. The CDR3 loop spans 15 amino acids. Trimming cost V 3 bases and J 4 bases; bases outside gene matches: 4. The CDR3 coding sequence is TGTGCCAGCTCACCGAGTCTAGCGGGGTACAATGAGCAGTTCTTC. This encodes CASSPSLAGYNEQFF. The full variable domain, its missing parts supplied by reference TRBV18 and TRBJ2-1, is NAGVMQNPRHLVRRRGQEARLRCSPMKGHSHVYWYRQLPEEGLKFMVYLQKENIIDESGMPKERFSAEFPKEGPSILRIQQVVRGDSAAYFCASSPSLAGYNEQFFGPGTRLTVL.

This chain connects TRBV28 to TRBJ1-1; D gene uncertain. From germline, CDR1 is MDHEN and CDR2 SYDVKM. The CDR3 is made up of 12 amino acids. V dropped 6 bases and J dropped 4 bases, with 9 bases sitting between them. Written as DNA, the CDR3 is TGTGCCAGCAGGGAGATGAGCACTGAAGCTTTCTTT. It translates to CASREMSTEAFF.

Only a few counts were recorded for this clone. This chain joins TRBV7-9 and TRBJ2-7; 9 bases match TRBD1. Per germline, CDR1 SEHNR and CDR2 FQNEAQ (reference sequence). V gave up 5 bases and J gave up 3 bases; unmatched junction bases: 14. CDR3 length: 17 amino acids. The CDR3 nucleotides read TGTGCCAGCAGCGAGGCCGGGACAGGGAGGTCTTTCTACGAGCAGTACTTC. Protein sequence: CASSEAGTGRSFYEQYF.

This chain uses TRBV7-2 with TRBJ2-7; TRBD1 might be the D (6 bases). The CDR3 runs 14 residues. V was trimmed by 1 base and J by 1 base, leaving 8 bases between them. Germline CDR1 reads SGHTA; CDR2 reads FQGNSA. CDR3 DNA sequence: TGTGCCAGCAGCTTAGACAGGGTGTCCTACGAGCAGTACTTC. Its translation is CASSLDRVSYEQYF.

The table lists this clone with a count of one. The V and J genes are TRBV6-6 and TRBJ2-7, with unresolved D. The germline CDR1 and CDR2 sequences are MNHNY and SVGAGI (reference sequence). The CDR3 consists of 12 residues. V lost 8 bases and J lost 2, with 10 bases in between. Here the CDR3 DNA reads TGTGCCAGCGGGTCAGCGACCTACGAGCAGTACTTC. Translated, it gives CASGSATYEQYF.

The CDR3 spells CASSQRDGGAGTQYF. The CDR3 nucleotides read TGTGCCAGCAGCCAGCGAGACGGGGGGGCAGGTACGCAGTATTTT. The gene calls are TRBV3-1 (or the pseudogene TRBV3-2) and TRBJ2-3, with 8 bases aligning to TRBD2. Germline V CDR1 and CDR2: LGHDT, YNNKEL (reference sequence). After removal of 3 bases from V and 8 bases from J, the junction contained 10 bases not matched to a gene. The CDR3 has 15 amino acids.

The genes are TRBV14 and TRBJ1-1; 8 bases are shared with TRBD1. Unmatched junction bases numbered 6, after V lost 3 bases and J lost 3 bases. The CDR3 has 15 amino acids. Germline CDR1 reads SGHDN; CDR2 reads FVKESK. CDR3 in amino acids: CASSQRTGRDTEAFF. Here the CDR3 DNA reads TGTGCCAGCAGCCAGAGGACAGGGAGGGACACTGAAGCTTTCTTT.

The chain joins TRBV3-1 (or the pseudogene TRBV3-2) to TRBJ1-5; D not resolved. CDR1 and CDR2 (germline): LGHDT, YNNKEL (reference sequence). Trimming left V 5 bases short and J 5 bases short, with 10 bases between. There are 13 residues in the CDR3. The CDR3 bases are TGTGCCAGCAGCGCGGCACCTCATCAGCCCCAGCATTTT. Residues: CASSAAPHQPQHF.

This chain connects TRBV5-1 to TRBJ1-5, with no clear D. Germline CDR1 reads SGHRS; CDR2 reads YFSETQ. This CDR3 is built from 16 residues. Trimming stripped 3 bases from V and 4 bases from J, with 17 bases between. As DNA, the CDR3 is TGCGCCAGCAGCTCCCTACCGGGTTTGGAAAATCAGCCCCAGCATTTT. Its protein is CASSSLPGLENQPQHF.

This rearrangement joins TRBV29-1 to TRBJ2-7, with TRBD1 matching over 10 bases. The junction had 6 bases not matched to a gene; V was cut back by 4 bases and J by 3 bases. CDR1 and CDR2 from the germline V gene are SQVTM and ANQGSEA. The length of the CDR3 is 14 residues. The CDR3, as DNA: TGCAGCGTTGGTATCGGGACAGGGGTCTACGAGCAGTACTTC. The encoded protein is CSVGIGTGVYEQYF.

This clone has just a few counts. The chain combines TRBV7-9 with TRBJ2-3; TRBD2 agrees at 11 bases. Per the germline V gene, CDR1 is SEHNR and CDR2 is FQNEAQ (reference sequence). The CDR3 totals 17 residues. The ends lost 3 bases at V and 5 bases at J; junction bases unmatched: 10. The CDR3 DNA follows: TGTGCCAGCAGCTTGCTAGCGGGGGGTCCTAGTAAAGATACGCAGTATTTT. It translates to CASSLLAGGPSKDTQYF.